This T cell receptor (beta chain) was captured by sequencing in a study of cytomegalovirus exposure and HLA in healthy donors. Study-wide results and caveats: About 87% or about 30% of the time was how often most TCR beta V segments were productive, according to an earlier analysis. Certain sequence variants were highly shared and formed a cluster, and this cluster was likely a sequencing artifact.

This clone came up a few times. As yet, its antigen is unknown. Primers included in the PCR were 60 Vbeta and 13 Jbeta primers. Measured with immunoSEQ multiplex PCR; TCRdb has only the in-frame clones, and not every one. The repertoire holds approximately 140,000 clones, with around 75% as singletons. The source material was PBMCs. This clonotype was sampled from a human donor in good health.

The CDR3 region is CAGQGGPGELFF. The DNA of the CDR3 is TGTGCCGGACAGGGGGGCCCCGGGGAGCTGTTTTTT. The chain uses TRBV30 and TRBJ2-2; 10 positions match TRBD1. The germline V gene encodes CDR1 GTSNPN and CDR2 SVGIG (reference sequence). V gave up 8 bases and J gave up 6 bases; unmatched junction bases: 3. This CDR3 has 12 residues.